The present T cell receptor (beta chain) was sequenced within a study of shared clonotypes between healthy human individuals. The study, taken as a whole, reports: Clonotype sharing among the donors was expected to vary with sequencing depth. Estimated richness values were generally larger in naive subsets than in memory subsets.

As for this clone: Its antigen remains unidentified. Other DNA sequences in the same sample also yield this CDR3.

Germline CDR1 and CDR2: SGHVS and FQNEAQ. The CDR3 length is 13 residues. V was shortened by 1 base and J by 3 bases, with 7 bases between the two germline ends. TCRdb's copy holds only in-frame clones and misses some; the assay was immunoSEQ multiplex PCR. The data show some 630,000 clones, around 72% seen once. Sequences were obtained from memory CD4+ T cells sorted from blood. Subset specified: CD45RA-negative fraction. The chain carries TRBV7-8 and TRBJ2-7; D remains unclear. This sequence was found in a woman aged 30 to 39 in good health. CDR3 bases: TGTGCCAGCAGCTTAGGATCGGACTACGAGCAGTACTTC. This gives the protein CASSLGSDYEQYF.